This T cell receptor beta chain was sequenced during a study of blood T cells in healthy people across ages. Study-wide points: More naive CD4+ cells and higher diversity marked long-lived donors relative to aged donors. Underestimates were what the diversity estimates from one million T cells were considered to be.

The CDR3 has 16 residues. The germline CDR1 and CDR2 sequences are MNHEY and SMNVEV (reference sequence). V dropped 4 bases and J dropped 7; count of bases not matched to a gene: 8. PCR was performed a second time for about 7 to 12 cycles using a sample-barcoded 5' primer and a J-beta primer mix. TCRdb itself ran the 5' RACE reads through MiXCR, one entry per CDR3 protein. Here the sample spans roughly 1.6 million distinct CDR3 sequences, roughly 30% being singletons. Comments on this clonotype: As yet, its antigen is unknown.

The gene calls are TRBV27 and TRBJ2-3; 13 positions match TRBD2. The source is a woman aged 25-40 years in good health. Sequences were obtained from blood. The CDR3 DNA is TGTGCCAGCAGTTCGTGGACTAGCGGGAGCAGAAATACGCAGTATTTT. Protein: CASSSWTSGSRNTQYF.